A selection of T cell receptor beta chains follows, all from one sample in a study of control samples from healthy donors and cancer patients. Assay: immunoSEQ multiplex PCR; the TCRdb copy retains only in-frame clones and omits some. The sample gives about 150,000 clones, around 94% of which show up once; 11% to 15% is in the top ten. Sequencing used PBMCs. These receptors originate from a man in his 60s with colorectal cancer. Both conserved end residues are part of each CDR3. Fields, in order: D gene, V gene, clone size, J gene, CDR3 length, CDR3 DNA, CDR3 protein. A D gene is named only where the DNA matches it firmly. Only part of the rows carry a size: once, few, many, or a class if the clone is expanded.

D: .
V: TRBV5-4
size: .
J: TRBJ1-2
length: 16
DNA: TGTGCCAGCAGCTTCCCAGGGCAGGAGATGATCTATGGCTACACCTTC
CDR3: CASSFPGQEMIYGYTF

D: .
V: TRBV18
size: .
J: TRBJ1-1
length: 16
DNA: TGTGCCAGCTCACCTCTCTCGGACAGATTGAACACTGAAGCTTTCTTT
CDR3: CASSPLSDRLNTEAFF

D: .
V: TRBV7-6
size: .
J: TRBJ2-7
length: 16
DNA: TGTGCCAGCAGCTTAGAACCCACCAGGGGTCAGGGCGAGCAGTACTTC
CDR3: CASSLEPTRGQGEQYF

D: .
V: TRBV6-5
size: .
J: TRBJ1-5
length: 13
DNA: TGTGCCAGCAGTTACTCCCCTGGGGAGCCCCAGCATTTT
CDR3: CASSYSPGEPQHF

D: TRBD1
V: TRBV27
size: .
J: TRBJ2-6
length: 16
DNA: TGTGCCAGCAGTTCACAGGGGGCGGATGGGGCCAACGTCCTGACTTTC
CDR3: CASSSQGADGANVLTF

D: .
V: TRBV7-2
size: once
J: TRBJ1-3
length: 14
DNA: TGTGCCAGCAGCTTAGCGGGTGCGGGAAACACCATATATTTT
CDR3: CASSLAGAGNTIYF

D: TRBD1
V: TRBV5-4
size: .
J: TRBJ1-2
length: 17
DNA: TGTGCCAGCAGCTTGGCCATAGTTAAGCAGGGGGCTGGCGGCTACACCTTC
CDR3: CASSLAIVKQGAGGYTF

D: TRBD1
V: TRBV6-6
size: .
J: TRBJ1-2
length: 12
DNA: TGTGCCACCCGACGGACAGGGGATGGCTACACCTTC
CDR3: CATRRTGDGYTF

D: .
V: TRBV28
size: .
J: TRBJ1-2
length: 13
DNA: TGTGCCAGCAGTTCAGGGACGGCTTATGGCTACACCTTC
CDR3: CASSSGTAYGYTF

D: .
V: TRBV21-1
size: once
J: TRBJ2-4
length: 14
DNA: TGTGCCAGCAGCAACTCAGGTTCCAAAAACATTCAGTACTTC
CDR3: CASSNSGSKNIQYF

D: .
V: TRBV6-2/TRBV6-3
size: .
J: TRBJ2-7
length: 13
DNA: TGTGCCAGCAGTTACACTAGAGGGAACGAGCAGTACTTC
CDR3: CASSYTRGNEQYF

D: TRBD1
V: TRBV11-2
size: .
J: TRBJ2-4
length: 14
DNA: TGTGCCAGCAGCTTTTACAGGGGTCGGAACATTCAGTACTTC
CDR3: CASSFYRGRNIQYF

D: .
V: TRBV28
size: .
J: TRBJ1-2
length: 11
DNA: TGTGCCAGCTGGGGGAACTATGGCTACACCTTC
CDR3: CASWGNYGYTF

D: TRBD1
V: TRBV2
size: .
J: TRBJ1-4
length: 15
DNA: TGTGCCAGCAGAGAGGACAGGGTAGCTAATGAAAAACTGTTTTTT
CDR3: CASREDRVANEKLFF

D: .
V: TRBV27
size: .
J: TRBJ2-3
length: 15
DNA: TGTGCCAGCAGTTTAAACCGGGGGACCACAGATACGCAGTATTTT
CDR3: CASSLNRGTTDTQYF

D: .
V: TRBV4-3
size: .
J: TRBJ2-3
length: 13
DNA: TGCGCCAGCAGCCAAGATCATCTAGATACGCAGTATTTT
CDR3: CASSQDHLDTQYF

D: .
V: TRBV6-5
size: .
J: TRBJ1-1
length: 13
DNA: TGTGCCAGCACCCTGGTCACTCTCACTGAAGCTTTCTTT
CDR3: CASTLVTLTEAFF

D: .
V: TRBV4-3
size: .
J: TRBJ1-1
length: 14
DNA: TGCGCCAGCAGCCAAGATCTCGGTGTTGACCGAGCTTTCTTT
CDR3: CASSQDLGVDRAFF

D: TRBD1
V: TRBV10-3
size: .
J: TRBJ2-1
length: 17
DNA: TGTGCCATCAGTGAGTTTACGCCGGGACAGGGGTACAATGAGCAGTTCTTC
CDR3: CAISEFTPGQGYNEQFF

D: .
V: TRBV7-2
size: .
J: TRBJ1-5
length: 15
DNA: TGTGCCAGCAGCTTGACAGTTTATAGCAATCAGCCCCAGCATTTT
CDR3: CASSLTVYSNQPQHF

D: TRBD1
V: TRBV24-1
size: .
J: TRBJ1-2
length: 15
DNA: TGTGCCACCAGTGATTTGCGCACAGGGGACCATGGCTACACCTTC
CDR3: CATSDLRTGDHGYTF

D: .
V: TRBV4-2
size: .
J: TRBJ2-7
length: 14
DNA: TGTGCCAGCAGCCTTCCCGGGGCAGCCTACGAGCAGTACTTC
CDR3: CASSLPGAAYEQYF

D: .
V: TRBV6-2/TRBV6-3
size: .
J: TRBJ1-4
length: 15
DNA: TGTGCCAGCAGCCCCTCGGGGCTGTGGAATGAAAAACTGTTTTTT
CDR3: CASSPSGLWNEKLFF

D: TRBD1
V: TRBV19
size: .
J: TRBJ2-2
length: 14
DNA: TGTGCCAGTAGTGTGACAGGGGGCACCGGGGAGCTGTTTTTT
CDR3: CASSVTGGTGELFF

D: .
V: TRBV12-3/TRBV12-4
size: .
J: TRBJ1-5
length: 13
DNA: TGTGCCAGCAGCCCCCTTAGCAATCAGCCCCAGCATTTT
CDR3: CASSPLSNQPQHF

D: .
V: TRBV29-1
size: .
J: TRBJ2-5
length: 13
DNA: TGCAGCGTTGCCAGCCAGAGCCAAGAGACCCAGTACTTC
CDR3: CSVASQSQETQYF

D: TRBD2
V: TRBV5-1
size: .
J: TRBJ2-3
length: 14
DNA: TGCGCCAGCTCCGCGGGGGAGGTCACAGATACGCAGTATTTT
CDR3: CASSAGEVTDTQYF

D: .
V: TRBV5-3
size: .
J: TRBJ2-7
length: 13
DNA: TGTGCCAGAAGCTGTACGGACCCCTACGAGCAGTACTTC
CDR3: CARSCTDPYEQYF

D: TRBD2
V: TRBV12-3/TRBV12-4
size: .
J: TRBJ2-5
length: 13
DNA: TGTGCCAGCAGTTTGGGAGCGGGGGAGACCCAGTACTTC
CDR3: CASSLGAGETQYF

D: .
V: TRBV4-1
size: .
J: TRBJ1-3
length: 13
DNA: TGCGCCAGCAGCACCCGGGCCTCGGACACCATATATTTT
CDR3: CASSTRASDTIYF

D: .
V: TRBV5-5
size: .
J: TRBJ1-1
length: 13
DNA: TGTGCCAGCAGCCTGGAGGGGGGGACTGAAGCTTTCTTT
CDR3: CASSLEGGTEAFF

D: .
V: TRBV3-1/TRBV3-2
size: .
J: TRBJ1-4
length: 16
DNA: TGTGCCAGCAGCCCCGGGCGCGGGGCGGAGAATGAAAAACTGTTTTTT
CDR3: CASSPGRGAENEKLFF

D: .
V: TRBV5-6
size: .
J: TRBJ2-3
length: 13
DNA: TGTGCCAGCAGGGAGACTAGTTTAGATACGCAGTATTTT
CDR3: CASRETSLDTQYF

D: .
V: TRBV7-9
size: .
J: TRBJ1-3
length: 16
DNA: TGTGCCAGCAGCTTAGCGGCGGCGGTGAGAGGAAACACCATATATTTT
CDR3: CASSLAAAVRGNTIYF

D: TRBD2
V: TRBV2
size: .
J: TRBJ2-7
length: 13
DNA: TGTGCCAGCAACGGGGGGGGATCCTACGAGCAGTACTTC
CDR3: CASNGGGSYEQYF

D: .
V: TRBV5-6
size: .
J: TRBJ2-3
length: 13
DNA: TGTGCCAGCAGCTTGGGTTCCTTGGGTACGCAGTATTTT
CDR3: CASSLGSLGTQYF

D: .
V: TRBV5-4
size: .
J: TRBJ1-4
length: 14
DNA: TGTGCCAGCAGCTTGGCTAGAAGAGGGGAAAAACTGTTTTTT
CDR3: CASSLARRGEKLFF

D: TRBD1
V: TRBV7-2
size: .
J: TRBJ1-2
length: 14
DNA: TGTGCCAGCAGCTTAAAGCAGGGGGCTGGTGGCTACACCTTC
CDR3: CASSLKQGAGGYTF

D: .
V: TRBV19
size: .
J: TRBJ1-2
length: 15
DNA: TGTGCCAGTAGTATAGATCCCGGGTTGGGCTATGGCTACACCTTC
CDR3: CASSIDPGLGYGYTF

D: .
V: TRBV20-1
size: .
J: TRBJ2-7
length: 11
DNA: TGCAGTGCTAGAGATTTCCACGAGCAGTACTTC
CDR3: CSARDFHEQYF

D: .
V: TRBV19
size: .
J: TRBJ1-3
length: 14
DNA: TGTGCCAGTAGTAACAGCTACTCTGGAAACACCATATATTTT
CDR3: CASSNSYSGNTIYF

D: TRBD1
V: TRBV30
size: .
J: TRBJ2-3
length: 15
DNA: TGTGCCTGGAGCTGGACAGGGGATCTCACAGATACGCAGTATTTT
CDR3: CAWSWTGDLTDTQYF

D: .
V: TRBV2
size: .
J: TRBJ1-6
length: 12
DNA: TGTGCCAGCCTGGCAGATAATTCACCCCTCCACTTT
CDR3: CASLADNSPLHF

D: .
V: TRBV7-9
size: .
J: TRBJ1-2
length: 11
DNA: TGTGCCGTAGAGAGAAACTATGGCTACACCTTC
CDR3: CAVERNYGYTF

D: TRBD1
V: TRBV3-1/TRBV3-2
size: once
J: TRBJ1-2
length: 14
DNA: TGTGCCAGCAGCCGACAGGGGGCCGGCTATGGCTACACCTTC
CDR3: CASSRQGAGYGYTF

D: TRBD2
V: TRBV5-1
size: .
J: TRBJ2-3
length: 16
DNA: TGCGCCAGCAGCTTGGGAACTAGCGGGAGCACAGATACGCAGTATTTT
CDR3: CASSLGTSGSTDTQYF

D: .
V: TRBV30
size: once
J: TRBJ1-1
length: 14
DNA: TGTGCCTGGAGTCGGGCTACAGGGAACACTGAAGCTTTCTTT
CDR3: CAWSRATGNTEAFF

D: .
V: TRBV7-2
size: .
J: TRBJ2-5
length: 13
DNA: TGTGCCAGCCGACAGGTTTCCCAAGAGACCCAGTACTTC
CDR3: CASRQVSQETQYF

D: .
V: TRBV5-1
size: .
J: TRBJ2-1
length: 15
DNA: TGCGCCAGCAGCGTAGCCGGGTCCAGGACCAATGAGCAGTTCTTC
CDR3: CASSVAGSRTNEQFF

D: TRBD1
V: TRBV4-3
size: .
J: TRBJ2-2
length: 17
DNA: TGCGCCAGCAGCCAAGGGACAGGGGATGGGCCCACCGGGGAGCTGTTTTTT
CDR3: CASSQGTGDGPTGELFF

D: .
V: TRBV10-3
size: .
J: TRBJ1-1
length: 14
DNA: TGTGCCATCAGTCCGGTCGGGCGGAACACTGAAGCTTTCTTT
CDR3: CAISPVGRNTEAFF

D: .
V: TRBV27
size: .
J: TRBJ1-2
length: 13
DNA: TGTGCCAGCAGACCACAGGATAACTATGGCTACACCTTC
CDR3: CASRPQDNYGYTF

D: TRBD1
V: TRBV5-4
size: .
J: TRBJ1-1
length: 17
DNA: TGTGCCAGCAGCACAGGGACAGGACTTTCACGAAACACTGAAGCTTTCTTT
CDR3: CASSTGTGLSRNTEAFF

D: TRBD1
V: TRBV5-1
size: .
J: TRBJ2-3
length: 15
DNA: TGCGCCAGCAGCTTGGGGACAGGGGGCACAGATACGCAGTATTTT
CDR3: CASSLGTGGTDTQYF

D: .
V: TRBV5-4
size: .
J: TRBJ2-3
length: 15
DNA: TGTGCCAGCAGCTTGGAGGTACAAAGCACAGATACGCAGTATTTT
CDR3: CASSLEVQSTDTQYF